This T cell receptor beta chain is drawn from a study of human T cells and chemical hapten exposure. With 5 bases removed from V and 4 bases from J, the gap between germline ends came to 20 bases. The germline gives CDR1 MDHEN, CDR2 SYDVKM. This CDR3 is 16 amino acids long. In its sample, this clonotype was seen a few times. One entry per CDR3 protein, called by TCRdb with MiXCR from the RACE reads. The repertoire holds some 52,000 distinct CDR3 sequences, with approximately 10% as singletons. The sample's time point: patch test 1, 2 weeks after DPC sensitization. Treatment here: therapeutic diphenylcyclopropenone sensitization with weekly scalp DPC. Before extraction, the whole blood was not fractionated, and total RNA was taken from it.

J is TRBJ2-5 and V is TRBV28, with TRBD1 as a possible D gene (5 bases). Sequences were derived from whole blood, sampled in connection with sensitization to the hapten diphenylcyclopropenone (DPC). The source is a middle-aged woman with alopecia areata. Some clones in this sample may be carry-over from other donors' samples. The CDR3 region is CASSPTRTRPGETQYF. The CDR3 DNA reads TGTGCCAGCAGTCCAACCCGGACACGCCCGGGAGAGACCCAGTACTTC.